This T cell receptor beta chain was sequenced in a study of blood T cells in healthy people across ages. Next came a second PCR, run for roughly 6 to 11 cycles, which used a sample-barcoded 5' primer along with a J-beta primer mix. TCRdb processed the 5' RACE reads anew with MiXCR; each CDR3 protein has one entry. Here the sample spans 1.2 million to 1.5 million distinct CDR3 sequences, about 43% being singletons. The CDR3 is made up of 17 amino acids. V lost 1 base to trimming and J lost 2 bases, with 16 bases between them. In germline, CDR1 is SGHVS, CDR2 FNYEAQ. The chain is built from TRBV7-6 and TRBJ2-3; D is tentatively TRBD1 or TRBD2 (6 bases each). The sample taken for sequencing was blood. This clonotype was sampled from a young woman in good health. CDR3 sequence (DNA): TGTGCCAGCAGCTTAGGGGGGGCGGGGTCCGCCACAGATACGCAGTATTTT. Translation gives CASSLGGAGSATDTQYF.